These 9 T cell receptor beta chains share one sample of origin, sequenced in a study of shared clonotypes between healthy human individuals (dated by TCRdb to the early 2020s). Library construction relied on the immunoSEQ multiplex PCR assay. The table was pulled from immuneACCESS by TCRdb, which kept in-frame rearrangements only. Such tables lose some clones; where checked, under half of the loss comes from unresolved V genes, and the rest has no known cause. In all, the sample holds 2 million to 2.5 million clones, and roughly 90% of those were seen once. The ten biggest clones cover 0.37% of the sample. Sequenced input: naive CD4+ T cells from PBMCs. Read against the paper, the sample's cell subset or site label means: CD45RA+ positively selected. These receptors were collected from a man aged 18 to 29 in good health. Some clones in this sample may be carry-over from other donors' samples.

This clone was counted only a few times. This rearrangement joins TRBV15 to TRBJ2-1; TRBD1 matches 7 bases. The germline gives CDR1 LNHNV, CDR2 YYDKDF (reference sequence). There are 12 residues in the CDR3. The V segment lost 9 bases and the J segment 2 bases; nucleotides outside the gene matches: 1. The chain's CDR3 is CATGTAYNEQFF. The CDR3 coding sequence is TGTGCCACAGGGACAGCCTACAATGAGCAGTTCTTC.

The DNA of the CDR3 is TGTGCCAGCAGAATCGCACTAGCGGGAGGACGGTACAATGAGCAGTTCTTC. Translating gives CASRIALAGGRYNEQFF. The chain joins TRBV28 to TRBJ2-1, with TRBD2 matching over 12 bases. Germline values: CDR1 MDHEN, CDR2 SYDVKM. The CDR3 is 17 residues long. The junction had 10 bases not matched to a gene; V was cut back by 6 bases and J by 4 bases. Full variable domain (missing parts from reference TRBV28 and TRBJ2-1): DVKVTQSSRYLVKRTGEKVFLECVQDMDHENMFWYRQDPGLGLRLIYFSYDVKMKEKGDIPEGYSVSREKKERFSLILESASTNQTSMYLCASRIALAGGRYNEQFFGPGTRLTVL.

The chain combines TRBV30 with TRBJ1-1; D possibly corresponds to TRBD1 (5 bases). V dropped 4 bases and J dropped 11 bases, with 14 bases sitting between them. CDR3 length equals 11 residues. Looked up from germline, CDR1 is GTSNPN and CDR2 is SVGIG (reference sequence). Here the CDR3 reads CAWTGGGTAFF. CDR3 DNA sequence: TGTGCCTGGACCGGGGGAGGCACGGCTTTCTTT.

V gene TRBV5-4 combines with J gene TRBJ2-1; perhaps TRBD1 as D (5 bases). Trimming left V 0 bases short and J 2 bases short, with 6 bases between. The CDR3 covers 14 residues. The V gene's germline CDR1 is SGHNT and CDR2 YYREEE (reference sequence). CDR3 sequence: CASSLGQPYNEQFF. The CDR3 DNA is TGTGCCAGCAGCTTGGGACAGCCCTACAATGAGCAGTTCTTC. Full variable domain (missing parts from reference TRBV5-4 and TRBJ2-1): ETGVTQSPTHLIKTRGQQVTLRCSSQSGHNTVSWYQQALGQGPQFIFQYYREEENGRGNFPPRFSGLQFPNYSSELNVNALELDDSALYLCASSLGQPYNEQFFGPGTRLTVL.

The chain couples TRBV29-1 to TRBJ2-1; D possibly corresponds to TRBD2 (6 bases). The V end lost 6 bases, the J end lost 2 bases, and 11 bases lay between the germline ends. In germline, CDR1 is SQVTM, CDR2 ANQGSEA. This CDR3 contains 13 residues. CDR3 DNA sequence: TGCAGCGTGGGACTGGGGGCCTACAATGAGCAGTTCTTC. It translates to CSVGLGAYNEQFF.

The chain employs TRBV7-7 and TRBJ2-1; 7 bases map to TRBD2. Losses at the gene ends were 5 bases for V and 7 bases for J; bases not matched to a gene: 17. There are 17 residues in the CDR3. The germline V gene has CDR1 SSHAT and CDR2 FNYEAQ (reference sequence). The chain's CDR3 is CASSQSGLPGGYNEQFF. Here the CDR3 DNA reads TGTGCCAGCAGCCAAAGCGGACTCCCCGGGGGGTATAATGAGCAGTTCTTC.

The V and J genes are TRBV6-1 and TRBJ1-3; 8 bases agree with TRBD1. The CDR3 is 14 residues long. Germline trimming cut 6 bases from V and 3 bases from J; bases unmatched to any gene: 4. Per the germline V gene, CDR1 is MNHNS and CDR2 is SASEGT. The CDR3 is CASRTDRGGNTIYF. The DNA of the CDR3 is TGTGCCAGCAGGACAGACAGGGGTGGAAACACCATATATTTT.

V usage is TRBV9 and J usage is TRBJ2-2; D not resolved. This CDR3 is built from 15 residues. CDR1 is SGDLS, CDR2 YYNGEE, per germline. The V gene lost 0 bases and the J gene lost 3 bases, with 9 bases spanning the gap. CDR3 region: CASSVGASYTGELFF. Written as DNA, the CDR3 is TGTGCCAGCAGCGTAGGGGCGTCCTACACCGGGGAGCTGTTTTTT.

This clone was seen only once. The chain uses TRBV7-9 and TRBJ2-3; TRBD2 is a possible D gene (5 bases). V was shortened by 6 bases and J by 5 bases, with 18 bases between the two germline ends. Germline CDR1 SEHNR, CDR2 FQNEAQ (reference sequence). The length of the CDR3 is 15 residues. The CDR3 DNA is TGTGCCAGCAGTATACTAGTTGAGGTGGGAGATACGCAGTATTTT. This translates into CASSILVEVGDTQYF.